The 25 T cell receptor beta chains reported below all come from one sample, sequenced in a study of blood T cell repertoires in COVID-19. Clones were read by immunoSEQ multiplex PCR, and TCRdb kept only the in-frame ones, dropping some. The sample holds approximately 230,000 clones, approximately 90% seen once. The sequenced material came from peripheral blood. These receptors originate from a woman aged 25 to 39 with COVID-19, enrolled during active disease.

CDR3 DNA: TGTGCCAGCAGCCAAGACGGACAGTTTTTCTCTGGGGCCAACGTCCTGACTTTC. Residues: CASSQDGQFFSGANVLTF. This chain joins TRBV4-2 and TRBJ2-6; possible D gene TRBD1, 6 bases. This CDR3 spans 18 amino acids. V gave up 0 bases and J gave up 0 bases, with 12 bases separating them. Looked up from germline, CDR1 is LGHNA and CDR2 is YNFKEQ.

The chain carries TRBV28 and TRBJ1-2; D may be TRBD1 (5 bases). Trimming cost V 5 bases and J 9 bases, with 19 bases left between them. Germline V gene lookup returns CDR1 MDHEN and CDR2 SYDVKM. CDR3 size: 14 residues. As DNA, the CDR3 is TGTGCCAGCAGTGCACCAGGGTCAGGTTGGAGCTACACCTTC. Translation gives CASSAPGSGWSYTF.

This clone was observed a handful of times. The chain carries TRBV5-5 and TRBJ2-7; 8 bases fit TRBD2. The CDR3 covers 15 residues. The V segment lost 4 bases and the J segment 4 bases; nucleotides outside the gene matches: 10. CDR1 and CDR2 from the germline V gene are SGHKS and YYEKEE (reference sequence). In DNA form, the CDR3 reads TGTGCCAGCAGCATCGCCGGGACTAGAGTTTACGAGCAGTACTTC. Translated: CASSIAGTRVYEQYF.

The genes are TRBV4-3 and TRBJ2-1; 8 bases line up with TRBD2. This CDR3 spans 20 amino acids. V was clipped by 0 bases and J by 0 bases; unmatched bases: 13. From germline, CDR1 is LGHNA and CDR2 YSLEER. CDR3 DNA sequence: TGCGCCAGCAGCCAAGATTGGTCCGCGGGGGGCCCGAGCTCCTACAATGAGCAGTTCTTC. It yields the protein CASSQDWSAGGPSSYNEQFF.

In its sample, this clone was seen a few times. This sequence joins TRBV12-3 or TRBV12-4 and TRBJ1-1; no firm D call. This CDR3 contains 11 residues. V lost 2 bases and J lost 10, with 8 bases in between. CDR3 sequence: CASSLQAVAFF. As DNA, the CDR3 is TGTGCCAGCAGTTTACAAGCGGTAGCTTTCTTT.

The chain recombines TRBV4-3 with TRBJ2-3, with D hard to call. V lost 4 bases and J 4 bases, leaving 12 bases between the germline ends. Germline assignment: CDR1 LGHNA and CDR2 YSLEER. This CDR3 is built from 14 residues. The CDR3 bases are TGCGCCAGCAGCCGCTCGTTAAGCTCAGATACGCAGTATTTT. It yields the protein CASSRSLSSDTQYF.

The rearrangement joins TRBV7-8 to TRBJ1-1; TRBD1 might be the D (6 bases). Trimming removed 1 base from V and 4 bases from J, with 22 bases in between. The CDR3 length is 18 residues. In germline, CDR1 is SGHVS, CDR2 FQNEAQ. CDR3 DNA sequence: TGTGCCAGCAGCTTAGTAGCTCACAGGCTACGAGGGGGCACTGAAGCTTTCTTT. Translating it yields CASSLVAHRLRGGTEAFF.

This chain joins TRBV2 and TRBJ1-1, with no clear D. Germline V gives CDR1 SNHLY, CDR2 FYNNEI. Trimming stripped 3 bases from V and 3 bases from J, with 5 bases between. The CDR3 runs to 12 residues. As DNA, the CDR3 is TGTGCCAGCAGTGAGGGCGACACTGAAGCTTTCTTT. Protein: CASSEGDTEAFF.

V is TRBV3-1 (or the pseudogene TRBV3-2) and J is TRBJ1-5, with no clear D. CDR1 and CDR2 from the germline V gene are LGHDT and YNNKEL (reference sequence). Trimming removed 4 bases at V and 7 bases at J, with 8 bases between. The CDR3 runs 12 residues. The CDR3 nucleotides read TGTGCCAGCAGCCCGGAGAGCCAGCCCCAGCATTTT. It yields the protein CASSPESQPQHF.

DNA for the CDR3: TGTGCCAGCAGTGATCGGGGGGACTATAGCAATCAGCCCCAGCATTTT. Its protein is CASSDRGDYSNQPQHF. This chain joins TRBV6-1 and TRBJ1-5; tentative D call: TRBD1 (5 bases). Germline CDR1 MNHNS, CDR2 SASEGT. This CDR3 comprises 16 residues. V lost 3 bases and J lost 0, with 12 bases in between.

The chain combines TRBV28 with TRBJ2-2; D is perhaps TRBD1 or TRBD2 (5 bases each). The V end lost 10 bases, the J end lost 0 bases, and 12 bases lay between the germline ends. Germline-derived CDR1 and CDR2 are MDHEN and SYDVKM. The CDR3 is 14 amino acids. This CDR3 is CATRVGANTGELFF. The CDR3 coding sequence is TGTGCCACCAGGGTCGGGGCGAACACCGGGGAGCTGTTTTTT.

The table lists this clone with many counts. This chain links TRBV6-4 with TRBJ2-3; 7 bases align to TRBD2. The CDR3 extends over 14 amino acids. Looked up from germline, CDR1 is MRHNA and CDR2 is SNTAGT. Trimming at V came to 3 bases and at J to 2 bases, leaving 2 bases not matched to a gene. CDR3 sequence (DNA): TGTGCCAGCAGTGAGGCGGGAGCCACAGATACGCAGTATTTT. It specifies CASSEAGATDTQYF.

The chain has TRBV3-1 (or the pseudogene TRBV3-2) and TRBJ1-4; 9 bases are a match to TRBD1. The CDR3 is 17 amino acids. With V trimmed by 4 bases and J by 0 bases, 6 bases remained unmatched. Looked up from germline, CDR1 is LGHDT and CDR2 is YNNKEL (reference sequence). In nucleotides, the CDR3 is TGTGCCAGCAGCCCGGGGACAGGGCTCGCAACTAATGAAAAACTGTTTTTT. Translating it yields CASSPGTGLATNEKLFF.

The chain links TRBV24-1 to TRBJ2-3; 8 bases are shared with TRBD2. Per germline, CDR1 KGHDR and CDR2 SFDVKD. The ends lost 3 bases at V and 3 bases at J; junction bases unmatched: 7. The CDR3 is 16 residues long. CDR3 nucleotides: TGTGCCACCAGTGATGGTAGCGGGGTGGGGACAGATACGCAGTATTTT. It codes for CATSDGSGVGTDTQYF.

This chain links TRBV25-1 with TRBJ1-4; a possible D gene is TRBD1 (6 bases). The germline V gene has CDR1 MGHDK and CDR2 SYGVNS. The V gene lost 4 bases and the J gene lost 3 bases, with 6 bases spanning the gap. This CDR3 region has 13 residues. CDR3 residues: CASSGTANEKLFF. Here the CDR3 DNA reads TGTGCCAGCAGTGGGACAGCTAATGAAAAACTGTTTTTT.

The V gene is TRBV20-1, the J gene TRBJ1-3, with D hard to call. The V end lost 3 bases, the J end lost 0 bases, and 12 bases lay between the germline ends. The CDR3 extends over 15 amino acids. CDR1 and CDR2 (germline): DFQATT, SNEGSKA (reference sequence). The CDR3: CSASRAADSGNTIYF. The CDR3 DNA follows: TGCAGTGCTAGTCGAGCGGCAGACTCTGGAAACACCATATATTTT.

This clone has only one observation. The chain uses TRBV19 and TRBJ1-3; TRBD1 matches 8 bases. Germline values: CDR1 LNHDA, CDR2 SQIVND (reference sequence). The CDR3 runs 18 residues. V dropped 2 bases and J dropped 0; count of bases not matched to a gene: 9. DNA for the CDR3: TGTGCCAGTAGTATAAATGCTCTGGACAGGGTCTCTGGAAACACCATATATTTT. It yields the protein CASSINALDRVSGNTIYF. Combining the CDR3 with reference TRBV19 and TRBJ1-3 gives the whole variable domain DGGITQSPKYLFRKEGQNVTLSCEQNLNHDAMYWYRQDPGQGLRLIYYSQIVNDFQKGDIAEGYSVSREKKESFPLTVTSAQKNPTAFYLCASSINALDRVSGNTIYFGEGSWLTVV.

The sample holds a few counts of this clone. The V call is TRBV4-1, the J call TRBJ1-4; 7 nucleotides agree with TRBD1. CDR3 size: 20 residues. Trimming removed 2 bases from V and 0 bases from J; junction bases left unmatched: 15. Germline V gene data show CDR1 as MGHRA and CDR2 as YSYEKL. This chain's CDR3 is CASSQINFWTGQATNEKLFF. The DNA of the CDR3 is TGCGCCAGCAGCCAAATCAACTTTTGGACAGGACAGGCAACTAATGAAAAACTGTTTTTT.

The chain links TRBV6-5 to TRBJ1-1; D might be TRBD1 (6 bases). Trimming pared 5 bases from V and 2 bases from J, leaving 12 bases between. The CDR3 is 14 residues long. Germline V gene lookup returns CDR1 MNHEY and CDR2 SVGAGI. The DNA of the CDR3 is TGTGCCAGCAGTCCCCAGGGGCTCAACACTGAAGCTTTCTTT. Protein: CASSPQGLNTEAFF.

The chain couples TRBV7-8 to TRBJ2-7, with 9 bases aligning to TRBD2. V shed 2 bases, J shed 4 bases, and the junction held 9 bases outside the gene matches. Germline V gene sequence: CDR1 SGHVS, CDR2 FQNEAQ. This CDR3 spans 16 amino acids. The CDR3 loop reads CASSLIAGAPAYEQYF. CDR3 DNA sequence: TGTGCCAGCAGCTTAATAGCGGGGGCACCGGCTTACGAGCAGTACTTC.

The chain combines TRBV21-1 with TRBJ2-7; the DNA was not compared with TRBD2, the D call given in the table. TRBV21-1 counts as a pseudogene. This CDR3 comprises 14 residues. The CDR3 spells CARTGGSGKYEQYV. The DNA of the CDR3 is TGTGCCAGGACCGGCGGTAGCGGGAAATACGAGCAGTACGTC.

The V gene is TRBV7-8, the J gene TRBJ1-4; D is possibly TRBD1 (5 bases). CDR1 is SGHVS, CDR2 FQNEAQ, per germline. The CDR3 is 15 amino acids. V shed 4 bases and J shed 7 bases, with 16 bases lying between them. The CDR3 region is CASSSGTGVGEKLFF. The CDR3 DNA reads TGTGCCAGCAGCTCCGGGACTGGAGTGGGTGAAAAACTGTTTTTT. The variable domain in full, completed from reference TRBV7-8 and TRBJ1-4, reads GAGVSQSPRYKVAKRGQDVALRCDPISGHVSLFWYQQALGQGPEFLTYFQNEAQLDKSGLPSDRFFAERPEGSVSTLKIQRTQQEDSAVYLCASSSGTGVGEKLFFGSGTQLSVL.

This clone was detected only a few times. The V call is TRBV11-2, the J call TRBJ1-3; unclear D gene. CDR1 SGHAT and CDR2 FQNNGV come from the germline V gene. V lost 6 bases to trimming and J lost 5 bases, with 11 bases between them. CDR3 length: 13 residues. Here the CDR3 DNA reads TGTGCCAGCAGTTACAACAGAAGAAACACCATATATTTT. Its translation is CASSYNRRNTIYF. The entire variable domain, with the rest obtained from reference TRBV11-2 and TRBJ1-3, is as follows: EAGVAQSPRYKIIEKRQSVAFWCNPISGHATLYWYQQILGQGPKLLIQFQNNGVVDDSQLPKDRFSAERLKGVDSTLKIQPAKLEDSAVYLCASSYNRRNTIYFGEGSWLTVV.

Regarding this clone: The sample contains more than one DNA sequence encoding this CDR3. The chain joins TRBV6-1 to TRBJ1-4; 9 positions agree with TRBD1. This CDR3 is built from 16 residues. V shed 0 bases, J shed 5 bases, and the junction held 4 bases outside the gene matches. Germline CDR1 reads MNHNS; CDR2 reads SASEGT. The CDR3 nucleotides read TGTGCCAGCAGTGAAGCGTGGGGACAGGGCAATGAAAAACTGTTTTTT. This sequence encodes CASSEAWGQGNEKLFF.

The chain has TRBV12-3 or TRBV12-4 and TRBJ2-7; D call uncertain. The CDR3 totals 10 residues. The CDR3 reads CASSFRPPPV. The DNA for the CDR3 is TGTGCCAGCAGTTTCAGGCCACCTCCGGTC.